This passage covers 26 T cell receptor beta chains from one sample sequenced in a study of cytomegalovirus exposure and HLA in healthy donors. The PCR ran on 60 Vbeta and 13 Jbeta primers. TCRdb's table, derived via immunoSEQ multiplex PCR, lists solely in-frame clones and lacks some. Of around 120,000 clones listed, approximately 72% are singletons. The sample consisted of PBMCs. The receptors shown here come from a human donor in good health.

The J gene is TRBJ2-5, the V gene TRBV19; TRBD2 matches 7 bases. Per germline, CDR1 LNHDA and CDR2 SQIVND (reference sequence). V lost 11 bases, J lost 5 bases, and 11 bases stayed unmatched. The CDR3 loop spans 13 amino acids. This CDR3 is CASQSGTGETQYF. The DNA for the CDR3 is TGTGCCTCTCAGAGCGGGACGGGGGAGACCCAGTACTTC.

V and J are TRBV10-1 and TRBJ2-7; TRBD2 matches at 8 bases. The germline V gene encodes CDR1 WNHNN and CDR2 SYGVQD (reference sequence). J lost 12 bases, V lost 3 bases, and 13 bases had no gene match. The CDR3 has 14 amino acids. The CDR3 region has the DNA TGCGCCAGCAGTGATGAGGTCGGGAGGGCCCATTCGTACTTC. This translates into CASSDEVGRAHSYF.

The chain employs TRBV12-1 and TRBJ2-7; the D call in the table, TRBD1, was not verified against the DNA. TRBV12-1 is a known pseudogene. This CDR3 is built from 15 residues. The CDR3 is CASSCRQGIIYEQYF. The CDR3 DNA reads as TGTGCCAGCAGCTGCCGACAGGGGATAATCTACGAGCAGTACTTC.

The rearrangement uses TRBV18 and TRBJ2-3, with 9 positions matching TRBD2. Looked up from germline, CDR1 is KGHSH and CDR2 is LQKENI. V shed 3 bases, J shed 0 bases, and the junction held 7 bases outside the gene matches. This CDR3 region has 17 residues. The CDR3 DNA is TGTGCCAGCTCACCCGTGGGGACTAGCCCTAGCACAGATACGCAGTATTTT. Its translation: CASSPVGTSPSTDTQYF.

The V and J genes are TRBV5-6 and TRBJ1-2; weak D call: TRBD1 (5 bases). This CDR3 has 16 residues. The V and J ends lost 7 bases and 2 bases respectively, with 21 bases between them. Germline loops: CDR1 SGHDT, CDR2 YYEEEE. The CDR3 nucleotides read TGTGCCAGCGCCCTCCCGGAACAGGTGGGGAACTATGGCTACACCTTC. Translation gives CASALPEQVGNYGYTF.

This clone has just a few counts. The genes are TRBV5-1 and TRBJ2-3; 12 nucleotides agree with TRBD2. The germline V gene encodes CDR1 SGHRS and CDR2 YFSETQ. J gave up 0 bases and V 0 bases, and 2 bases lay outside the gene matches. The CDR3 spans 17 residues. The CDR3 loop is CASSLEGTSGSTDTQYF. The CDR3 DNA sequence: TGCGCCAGCAGCTTGGAGGGGACTAGCGGGAGCACAGATACGCAGTATTTT. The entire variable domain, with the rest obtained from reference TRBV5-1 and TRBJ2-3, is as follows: KAGVTQTPRYLIKTRGQQVTLSCSPISGHRSVSWYQQTPGQGLQFLFEYFSETQRNKGNFPGRFSGRQFSNSRSEMNVSTLELGDSALYLCASSLEGTSGSTDTQYFGPGTRLTVL.

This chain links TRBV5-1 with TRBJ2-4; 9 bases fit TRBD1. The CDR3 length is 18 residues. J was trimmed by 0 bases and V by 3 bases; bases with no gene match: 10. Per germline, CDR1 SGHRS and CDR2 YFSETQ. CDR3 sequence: CASSSSYRGPLAKNIQYF. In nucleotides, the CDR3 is TGCGCCAGCAGCTCAAGCTACAGGGGGCCCCTAGCCAAAAACATTCAGTACTTC.

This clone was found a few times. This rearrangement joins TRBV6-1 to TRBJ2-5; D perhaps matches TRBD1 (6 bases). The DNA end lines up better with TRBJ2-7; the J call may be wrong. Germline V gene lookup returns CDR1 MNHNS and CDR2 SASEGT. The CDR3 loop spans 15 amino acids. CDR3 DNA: TGTGCCAGCAGTGAAGGCAGGGGAACGGGACACGAGCAGTACTTC. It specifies CASSEGRGTGHEQYF.

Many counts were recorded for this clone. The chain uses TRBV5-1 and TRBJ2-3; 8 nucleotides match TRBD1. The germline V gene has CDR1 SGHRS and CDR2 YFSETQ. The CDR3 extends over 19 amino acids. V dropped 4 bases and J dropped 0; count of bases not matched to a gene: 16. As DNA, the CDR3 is TGCGCCAGCAGCCTGGCCCGACAGGGGCCTGGGGTGAGCACAGATACGCAGTATTTT. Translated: CASSLARQGPGVSTDTQYF.

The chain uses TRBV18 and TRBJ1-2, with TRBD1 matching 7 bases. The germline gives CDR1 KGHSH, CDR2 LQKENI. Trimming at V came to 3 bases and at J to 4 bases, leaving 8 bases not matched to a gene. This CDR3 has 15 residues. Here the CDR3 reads CASSPETGLGYGYTF. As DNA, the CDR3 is TGTGCCAGCTCACCTGAGACAGGGTTGGGCTATGGCTACACCTTC.

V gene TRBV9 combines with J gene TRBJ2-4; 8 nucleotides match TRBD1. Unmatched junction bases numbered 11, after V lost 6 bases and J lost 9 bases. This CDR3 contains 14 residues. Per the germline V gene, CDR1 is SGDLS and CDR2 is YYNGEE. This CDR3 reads CASTPGGHSGIQYF. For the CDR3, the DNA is TGTGCCAGCACCCCAGGGGGCCACTCTGGCATTCAGTACTTC.

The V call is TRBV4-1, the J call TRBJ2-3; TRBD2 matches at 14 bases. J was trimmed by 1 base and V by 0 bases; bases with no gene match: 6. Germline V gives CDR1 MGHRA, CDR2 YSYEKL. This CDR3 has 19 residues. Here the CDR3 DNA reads TGCGCCAGCAGCCAAGAGGGACTAGCGGGAGTAGGGCGCACAGATACGCAGTATTTT. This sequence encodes CASSQEGLAGVGRTDTQYF.

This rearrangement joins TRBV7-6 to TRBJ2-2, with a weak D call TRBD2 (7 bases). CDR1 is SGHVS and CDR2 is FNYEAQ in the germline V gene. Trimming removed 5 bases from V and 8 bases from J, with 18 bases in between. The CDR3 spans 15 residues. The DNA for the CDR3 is TGTGCCAGCAGCCATGATCGGGGGGCCCTGGGGGAGCTGTTTTTT. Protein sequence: CASSHDRGALGELFF.

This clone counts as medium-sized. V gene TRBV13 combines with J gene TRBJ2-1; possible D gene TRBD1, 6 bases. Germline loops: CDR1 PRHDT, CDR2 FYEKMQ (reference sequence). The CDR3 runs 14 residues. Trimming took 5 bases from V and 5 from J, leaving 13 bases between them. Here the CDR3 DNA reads TGTGCCAGCAGCCCCCCAGGGGACCACAATGAGCAGTTCTTC. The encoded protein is CASSPPGDHNEQFF.

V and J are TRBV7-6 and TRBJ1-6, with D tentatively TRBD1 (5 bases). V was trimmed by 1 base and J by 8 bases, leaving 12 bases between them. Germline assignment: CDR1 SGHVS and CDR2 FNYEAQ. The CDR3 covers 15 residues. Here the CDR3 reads CASSLGAGEDSPLHF. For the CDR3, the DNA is TGTGCCAGCAGCTTAGGTGCGGGGGAGGATTCACCCCTCCACTTT.

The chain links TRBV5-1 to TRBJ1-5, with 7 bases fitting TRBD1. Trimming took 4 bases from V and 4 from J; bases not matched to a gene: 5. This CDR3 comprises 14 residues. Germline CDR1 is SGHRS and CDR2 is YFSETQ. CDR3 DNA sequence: TGCGCCAGCAGCCCCGGACAGGAGAATCAGCCCCAGCATTTT. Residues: CASSPGQENQPQHF.

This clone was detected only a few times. This CDR3 reads CASSLAGVDTQYF. CDR3 coding DNA: TGTGCCAGCAGCTTAGCCGGGGTAGATACGCAGTATTTT. The V call is TRBV7-2, the J call TRBJ2-3; D possibly corresponds to TRBD2 (5 bases). Trimming removed 0 bases at V and 5 bases at J, with 6 bases between. Germline CDR1 is SGHTA and CDR2 is FQGNSA. The CDR3 loop spans 13 amino acids. The full variable domain, its missing parts supplied by reference TRBV7-2 and TRBJ2-3, is GAGVSQSPSNKVTEKGKDVELRCDPISGHTALYWYRQSLGQGLEFLIYFQGNSAPDKSGLPSDRFSAERTGGSVSTLTIQRTQQEDSAVYLCASSLAGVDTQYFGPGTRLTVL.

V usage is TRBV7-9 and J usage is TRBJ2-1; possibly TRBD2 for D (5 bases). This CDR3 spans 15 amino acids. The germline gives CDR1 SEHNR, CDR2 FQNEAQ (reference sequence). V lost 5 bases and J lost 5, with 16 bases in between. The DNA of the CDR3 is TGTGCCAGCAGCCCCCCGCTACACGGGGACAATGAGCAGTTCTTC. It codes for CASSPPLHGDNEQFF.

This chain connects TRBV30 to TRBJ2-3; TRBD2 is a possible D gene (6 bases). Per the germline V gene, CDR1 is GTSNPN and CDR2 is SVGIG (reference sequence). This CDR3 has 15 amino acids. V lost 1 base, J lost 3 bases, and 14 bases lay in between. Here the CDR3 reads CAWSGDSGRTDTQYF. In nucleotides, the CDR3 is TGTGCCTGGAGTGGAGACAGCGGGCGGACAGATACGCAGTATTTT.

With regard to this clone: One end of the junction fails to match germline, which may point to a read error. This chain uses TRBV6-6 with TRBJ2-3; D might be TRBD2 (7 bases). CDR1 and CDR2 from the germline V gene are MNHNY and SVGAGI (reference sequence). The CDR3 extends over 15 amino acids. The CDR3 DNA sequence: TGTGCCAGCAGTTACCCGGGGGGCTTCACAGATACGCAGTGTTTT. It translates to CASSYPGGFTDTQCF.

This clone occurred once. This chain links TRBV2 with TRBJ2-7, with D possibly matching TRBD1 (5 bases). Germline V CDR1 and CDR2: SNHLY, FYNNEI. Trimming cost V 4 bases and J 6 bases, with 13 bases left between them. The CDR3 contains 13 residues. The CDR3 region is CASSGARVVEQYF. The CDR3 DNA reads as TGTGCCAGCAGTGGGGCCAGGGTTGTCGAGCAGTACTTC.

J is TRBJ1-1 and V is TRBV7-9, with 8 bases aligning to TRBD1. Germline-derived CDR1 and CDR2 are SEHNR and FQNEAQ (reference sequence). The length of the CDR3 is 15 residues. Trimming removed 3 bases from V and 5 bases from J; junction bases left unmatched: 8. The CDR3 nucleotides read TGTGCCAGCAGCTTGGAGACAGGGGCAGGGACTGAAGCTTTCTTT. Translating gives CASSLETGAGTEAFF.

The CDR3 DNA is TGTGCCAGCAGCAAGACAGGCCCTGGGGCAGATACGCAGTATTTT. Translation gives CASSKTGPGADTQYF. The chain recombines TRBV5-6 with TRBJ2-3, with D possibly matching TRBD1 (6 bases). CDR3 length: 15 residues. The V gene's germline CDR1 is SGHDT and CDR2 YYEEEE. The V end was cut by 4 bases, the J end by 4 bases, with 16 bases between.

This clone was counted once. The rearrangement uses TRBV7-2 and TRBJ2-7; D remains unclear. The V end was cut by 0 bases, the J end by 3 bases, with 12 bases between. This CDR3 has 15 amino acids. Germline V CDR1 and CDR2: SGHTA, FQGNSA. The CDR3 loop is CASSLASRIIYEQYF. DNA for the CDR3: TGTGCCAGCAGCTTAGCCTCCAGGATCATCTACGAGCAGTACTTC. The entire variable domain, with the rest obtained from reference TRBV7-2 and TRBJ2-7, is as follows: GAGVSQSPSNKVTEKGKDVELRCDPISGHTALYWYRQSLGQGLEFLIYFQGNSAPDKSGLPSDRFSAERTGGSVSTLTIQRTQQEDSAVYLCASSLASRIIYEQYFGPGTRLTVT.

In nucleotides, the CDR3 is TGTGCCAGCAGCCACGGGAACACTGAAGCTTTCTTT. It specifies CASSHGNTEAFF. The chain combines TRBV6-5 with TRBJ1-1; D remains unclear. The CDR3 length is 12 residues. Germline CDR1 is MNHEY and CDR2 is SVGAGI. V was cut by 6 bases and J by 1 base, with 6 bases left in between.

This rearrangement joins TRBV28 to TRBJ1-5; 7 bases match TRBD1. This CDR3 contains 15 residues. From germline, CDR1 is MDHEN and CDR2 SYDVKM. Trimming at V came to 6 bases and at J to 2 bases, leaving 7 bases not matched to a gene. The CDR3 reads CASSQWDSGNQPQHF. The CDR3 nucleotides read TGTGCCAGCAGCCAGTGGGACAGCGGCAATCAGCCCCAGCATTTT.